These 23 T cell receptor beta chains were all obtained from the same sample, sequenced in a study of T cells in localized non-small cell lung cancer. Sequencing used immunoSEQ multiplex PCR; TCRdb keeps in-frame clones, though not all of them. The data hold approximately 10,000 clones, with roughly 82% observed a single time. This sample comprised peripheral blood mononuclear cells, obtained before any cancer treatment. These receptors were collected from a female donor older than 55 with stage II lung adenocarcinoma.

This sequence joins TRBV28 and TRBJ1-1; D is unresolved. V was cut by 6 bases and J by 11 bases, with 16 bases left in between. Germline values: CDR1 MDHEN, CDR2 SYDVKM. CDR3 length: 12 amino acids. The CDR3 loop reads CASSRRQIGAFF. The CDR3 DNA sequence: TGTGCCAGCAGCCGACGGCAGATCGGCGCTTTCTTT. Using reference TRBV28 and TRBJ1-1 for the parts outside the CDR3, the full variable domain is DVKVTQSSRYLVKRTGEKVFLECVQDMDHENMFWYRQDPGLGLRLIYFSYDVKMKEKGDIPEGYSVSREKKERFSLILESASTNQTSMYLCASSRRQIGAFFGQGTRLTVV.

The V and J genes are TRBV28 and TRBJ1-6; D unresolved. The CDR3 totals 16 residues. Germline V gene data show CDR1 as MDHEN and CDR2 as SYDVKM. Trimming pared 8 bases from V and 8 bases from J, leaving 22 bases between. In DNA, the CDR3 is TGTGCCAGCCTAAGTGGTAGGCACCGGCCCTATTCACCCCTCCACTTT. Translated, it gives CASLSGRHRPYSPLHF.

The chain links TRBV5-1 to TRBJ2-3, with TRBD2 matching 8 bases. Germline V lookup: CDR1 SGHRS, CDR2 YFSETQ. CDR3 length: 17 amino acids. The V and J ends lost 2 bases and 4 bases, in that order; junction bases with no gene match: 12. CDR3 coding DNA: TGCGCCAGCAGCTTTTCTAGCGGGTCGAGCACCCCAGATACGCAGTATTTT. Protein sequence: CASSFSSGSSTPDTQYF.

This clone appeared a few times. The V call is TRBV6-1, the J call TRBJ1-5; D gene unclear. The CDR3 has 16 amino acids. V was pared by 4 bases and J by 0 bases, with 13 bases between. CDR1 is MNHNS and CDR2 is SASEGT in the germline V gene. This chain's CDR3 is CASSGGIIYSNQPQHF. The CDR3 DNA is TGTGCCAGCAGTGGAGGCATCATTTATAGCAATCAGCCCCAGCATTTT.

The chain couples TRBV7-9 to TRBJ2-5, with D possibly matching TRBD1 (8 bases). The CDR3 length is 13 residues. The V end lost 0 bases, the J end lost 11 bases, and 13 bases lay between the germline ends. Germline CDR1 is SEHNR and CDR2 is FQNEAQ (reference sequence). The CDR3 protein is CASSLAGQGGQYF. Here the CDR3 DNA reads TGTGCCAGCAGCTTAGCCGGACAGGGAGGGCAGTACTTC.

The rearrangement uses TRBV2 and TRBJ2-4; D remains unclear. Germline V gives CDR1 SNHLY, CDR2 FYNNEI. The CDR3 is made up of 13 amino acids. The V gene lost 4 bases and the J gene lost 5 bases, with 9 bases spanning the gap. The CDR3: CASSVKVQNIQYF. The CDR3 nucleotides are TGTGCCAGCAGTGTGAAGGTCCAAAACATTCAGTACTTC.

This clone has only a few counts. V gene TRBV5-1 combines with J gene TRBJ1-3; D is uncertain. CDR3 length: 16 residues. The germline V and J ends were trimmed by 2 bases and 8 bases, with 20 bases remaining between them. The germline V gene has CDR1 SGHRS and CDR2 YFSETQ. CDR3: CASSFTAGITGDTIYF. DNA of the CDR3: TGCGCCAGCAGCTTTACCGCCGGGATCACTGGGGACACCATATATTTT.

Here the CDR3 reads CASSLVAPPAETQYF. The CDR3 DNA follows: TGTGCCAGCAGCTTAGTCGCACCTCCCGCAGAGACCCAGTACTTC. The genes are TRBV7-8 and TRBJ2-5; D call uncertain. Trimming left V 1 base short and J 4 bases short, with 13 bases between. The CDR3 contains 15 residues. Germline V gene lookup returns CDR1 SGHVS and CDR2 FQNEAQ.

The chain links TRBV10-3 to TRBJ2-1; D tentatively fits TRBD1 or TRBD2 (6 bases each). The germline V gene has CDR1 ENHRY and CDR2 SYGVKD. The CDR3 runs to 15 residues. Trimming took 2 bases from V and 4 from J, leaving 12 bases between them. The CDR3 nucleotides read TGTGCCATCAGTGAGGGAGGGGGAGGTTACAATGAGCAGTTCTTC. This codes for CAISEGGGGYNEQFF.

The chain uses TRBV7-3 and TRBJ2-1, with D tentatively TRBD1 or TRBD2 (5 bases each). With 1 base removed from V and 9 bases from J, the gap between germline ends came to 10 bases. From germline, CDR1 is SGHTA and CDR2 FQGTGA. The CDR3 consists of 13 residues. DNA of the CDR3: TGTGCCAGCAGCTTAAGCCTTGGGACTGAGCAGTTCTTC. This encodes CASSLSLGTEQFF.

The rearrangement joins TRBV20-1 to TRBJ1-6; D remains unclear. CDR1 DFQATT and CDR2 SNEGSKA come from the germline V gene (reference sequence). CDR3 size: 11 residues. Trimming took 3 bases from V and 9 from J, leaving 6 bases between them. The CDR3 sequence is CSARGGSPLHF. The CDR3 DNA follows: TGCAGTGCTAGGGGAGGTTCACCCCTCCACTTT.

The V call is TRBV6-5, the J call TRBJ1-1; D not resolved. V was trimmed by 8 bases and J by 7 bases, leaving 17 bases between them. CDR3 length: 13 residues. The germline V gene has CDR1 MNHEY and CDR2 SVGAGI. The DNA for the CDR3 is TGTGCCAGCGCCTCTCACCCGGACGGTGAAGCTTTCTTT. Translated: CASASHPDGEAFF.

In nucleotides, the CDR3 is TGTGCCAGCAGCTTAGTTCAGGGCAATCAGCCCCAGCATTTT. Its protein product is CASSLVQGNQPQHF. This sequence joins TRBV7-2 and TRBJ1-5; D is ambiguous. This CDR3 is 14 amino acids long. CDR1 is SGHTA, CDR2 FQGNSA, per germline. The V gene lost 1 base and the J gene lost 2 bases, with 6 bases spanning the gap. The full variable domain, its missing parts supplied by reference TRBV7-2 and TRBJ1-5, is GAGVSQSPSNKVTEKGKDVELRCDPISGHTALYWYRQSLGQGLEFLIYFQGNSAPDKSGLPSDRFSAERTGGSVSTLTIQRTQQEDSAVYLCASSLVQGNQPQHFGDGTRLSIL.

This sequence joins TRBV5-1 and TRBJ2-2, with 7 bases aligning to TRBD1. The germline V gene has CDR1 SGHRS and CDR2 YFSETQ. With 3 bases clipped from V and 1 base from J, the junction kept 3 bases outside the gene matches. There are 15 residues in the CDR3. Written as DNA, the CDR3 is TGCGCCAGCAGCTACCGACAGGGGAACACCGGGGAGCTGTTTTTT. Encoded protein: CASSYRQGNTGELFF. The whole variable domain, filled in from reference TRBV5-1 and TRBJ2-2, reads KAGVTQTPRYLIKTRGQQVTLSCSPISGHRSVSWYQQTPGQGLQFLFEYFSETQRNKGNFPGRFSGRQFSNSRSEMNVSTLELGDSALYLCASSYRQGNTGELFFGEGSRLTVL.

The rearrangement uses TRBV5-4 and TRBJ1-1, with 7 bases that match TRBD1. The CDR3 runs 16 residues. Trimming cost V 1 base and J 0 bases; bases outside gene matches: 6. Germline lookup yields CDR1 SGHNT and CDR2 YYREEE (reference sequence). CDR3 protein: CASSLSGQGVNTEAFF. The DNA of the CDR3 is TGTGCCAGCAGCTTGAGTGGTCAGGGGGTGAACACTGAAGCTTTCTTT.

The count of this clone is one. V is TRBV20-1 and J is TRBJ1-4; the D is unclear. CDR1 is DFQATT and CDR2 is SNEGSKA in the germline V gene (reference sequence). The CDR3 covers 11 residues. The V end lost 6 bases, the J end lost 4 bases, and 6 bases lay between the germline ends. The CDR3 loop reads CSARRNEKLFF. CDR3 bases: TGCAGTGCACGGCGTAATGAAAAACTGTTTTTT.

In its sample, this clone was seen a few times. The V call is TRBV10-3, the J call TRBJ2-5; possibly TRBD1 for D (5 bases). Germline assignment: CDR1 ENHRY and CDR2 SYGVKD. Trimming shortened V by 2 bases and J by 2 bases, and 6 bases separated the two germline ends. The CDR3 spans 13 residues. The DNA of the CDR3 is TGTGCCATCAGTGAGAGACAGCAAGAGACCCAGTACTTC. It encodes CAISERQQETQYF.

The chain links TRBV4-2 to TRBJ2-3; D is possibly TRBD2 (6 bases). The germline V and J ends were trimmed by 4 bases and 2 bases, with 16 bases remaining between them. This CDR3 is 16 amino acids long. The V gene's germline CDR1 is LGHNA and CDR2 YNFKEQ. The CDR3 coding sequence is TGTGCCAGCAGCCCAAGATGGCGGGGTTTCACAGATACGCAGTATTTT. This codes for CASSPRWRGFTDTQYF.

V usage is TRBV2 and J usage is TRBJ2-3, with TRBD2 as a possible D gene (6 bases). Trimming removed 9 bases at V and 6 bases at J, with 16 bases between. The CDR3 is 13 amino acids. The germline V gene encodes CDR1 SNHLY and CDR2 FYNNEI. CDR3 bases: TGTGCCAGTTCCCGGGGGACGGTGGATACGCAGTATTTT. Its protein product is CASSRGTVDTQYF.

This clone was detected only a few times. This chain links TRBV5-3 with TRBJ1-5; D gene ambiguous. TRBV5-3 has ORF status, its function being uncertain. V was trimmed by 0 bases and J by 0 bases, leaving 10 bases between them. This CDR3 spans 16 amino acids. The DNA of the CDR3 is TGTGCCAGAAGCTTGGGCACCAGGCCTAGCAATCAGCCCCAGCATTTT. Its protein product is CARSLGTRPSNQPQHF.

The chain has TRBV5-5 and TRBJ2-2, with D possibly being TRBD1 (5 bases). In germline, CDR1 is SGHKS, CDR2 YYEKEE (reference sequence). This CDR3 comprises 12 residues. V gave up 0 bases and J gave up 15 bases, with 12 bases separating them. The CDR3 loop reads CASSLDSDSLFF. The CDR3 DNA follows: TGTGCCAGCAGCTTGGATTCTGACAGCTTGTTTTTT.

Here the CDR3 DNA reads TGTGCCAGCAGTATCGGGCCGCTCACTAGATTCACCCTCCACTTT. Translation: CASSIGPLTRFTLHF. The V gene is TRBV2, the J gene TRBJ1-6; no clear D gene. V was clipped by 5 bases and J by 14 bases, with 22 bases between them. CDR1 is SNHLY, CDR2 FYNNEI, per germline. This CDR3 is 15 amino acids long.

In this sample, this clone turned up once. The chain joins TRBV7-9 to TRBJ2-7, with a tentative D call TRBD1 (5 bases). The V gene lost 5 bases and the J gene lost 3 bases, with 14 bases spanning the gap. This CDR3 has 14 amino acids. Germline assignment: CDR1 SEHNR and CDR2 FQNEAQ (reference sequence). Written as DNA, the CDR3 is TGTGCCAGCAGCGAAACGACAGCTAGCTACGAGCAGTACTTC. It encodes CASSETTASYEQYF.